The 21 T cell receptor delta chains below were found in one sample sequenced in a study of gamma-delta chains in newborns, infants, children. TCRdb re-analyzed the reads via CATT. The top ten hold approximately 9% of the sample, which has 8,500 to 13,000 delta-chain clones, about 9.4% seen once. Sequenced material: blood. All receptors come from a child who was a newborn, infant or young child, either healthy, febrile or measles-vaccinated (not recorded which).

The chain has TRDV2 and TRDJ1; TRDD3 matches 8 bases. Germline lookup yields CDR1 GEAIGNYY and CDR2 EKD. V trimming: 0 bases; J trimming: 0 bases; junction bases outside the gene matches: 23. The CDR3 is 22 residues long. The CDR3 coding sequence is TGTGCCTGTGACACCGTCTCTACGGGTCGGGCTGGGGGAGTTCCCTACACCGATAAACTCATCTTT. It translates to CACDTVSTGRAGGVPYTDKLIF.

In this sample, this clone is medium-sized (0.01 to 0.1%). This sample also contains other DNA sequences that code for the same CDR3. This rearrangement joins TRDV2 to TRDJ1; 11 bases are a match to TRDD3. The CDR3 is 19 residues long. The V gene's germline CDR1 is GEAIGNYY and CDR2 EKD. The V segment lost 0 bases and the J segment 0 bases; nucleotides outside the gene matches: 11. The CDR3: CACDTVEPGGYLYTDKLIF. The CDR3 DNA follows: TGTGCCTGTGACACCGTTGAACCTGGGGGATACCTGTACACCGATAAACTCATCTTT.

Of note for this clone: Its ends do not fully match the called genes, so a read error is possible. V and J are TRDV1 and TRDJ1, with TRDD2 matching 9 bases. The germline V gene encodes CDR1 TSWWSYY and CDR2 QGS. The CDR3 loop spans 19 amino acids. CDR3: CALGEPSYPQGHWGDKLIF. CDR3 sequence (DNA): TGTGCTCTTGGGGAGCCTTCCTACCCTCAGGGTCACTGGGGCGATAAGCTCATCTTT.

V gene TRDV2 combines with J gene TRDJ3; 8 nucleotides match TRDD3. This CDR3 is 19 amino acids long. Germline V gene data show CDR1 as GEAIGNYY and CDR2 as EKD. V gave up 1 base and J gave up 0 bases; unmatched junction bases: 7. CDR3 in DNA: TGTGCCTGTGACACGAACTGGGGGCTAGTCTCCTGGGACACCCGACAGATGTTTTTC. Its protein product is CACDTNWGLVSWDTRQMFF.

This clone showed up just a few times. V and J are TRDV2 and TRDJ3; 7 bases match TRDD3. The CDR3 has 20 residues. J lost 0 bases, V lost 1 base, and 11 bases had no gene match. CDR1 and CDR2 (germline): GEAIGNYY, EKD. The CDR3 protein is CACDTEWGSQSSWDTRQMFF. The CDR3 DNA follows: TGTGCCTGTGACACTGAGTGGGGGAGCCAAAGCTCCTGGGACACCCGACAGATGTTTTTC.

The table lists this clone with a few counts. CDR3: CACDTFPTMGTRDLKLIF. CDR3 in DNA: TGTGCCTGTGACACCTTTCCTACTATGGGTACTCGGGACCTTAAACTCATCTTT. V gene TRDV2 combines with J gene TRDJ1, with TRDD2 identical over 7 bases. The CDR3 length is 18 residues. V dropped 0 bases and J dropped 7; count of bases not matched to a gene: 19. Germline assignment: CDR1 GEAIGNYY and CDR2 EKD.

This clone rates as medium-sized. Other nucleotide sequences from this sample produce the same CDR3. The V call is TRDV2, the J call TRDJ3; 7 bases agree with TRDD3. Germline V gene data show CDR1 as GEAIGNYY and CDR2 as EKD. V lost 1 base and J lost 0; bases outside the gene matches: 5. CDR3 length equals 18 residues. The CDR3 sequence: CACDTGYPSSWDTRQMFF. For the CDR3, the DNA is TGTGCCTGTGACACGGGATACCCTAGCTCCTGGGACACCCGACAGATGTTTTTC.

This clone has only a few counts. Compared with germline, one end of the junction differs, possibly owing to a read error. This rearrangement joins TRDV2 to TRDJ1; 8 positions match TRDD3. The germline V gene has CDR1 GEAIGNYY and CDR2 EKD. CDR3 size: 17 residues. The CDR3 region has the DNA TGTGCCCGTGACCCCGTTACGGGGGATAAATACACCGATAAACTCATCTTT. This encodes CARDPVTGDKYTDKLIF.

With respect to this clone: An end of the junction differs from the germline gene, which may be a read error. Other nucleotide sequences from this sample produce the same CDR3. V and J are TRDV2 and TRDJ1, with a tentative D call TRDD3 (6 bases). Germline CDR1 and CDR2: GEAIGNYY and EKD. The CDR3 extends over 16 amino acids. CDR3 residues: CACDTVGDHRPDKLIF. CDR3 nucleotides: TGTGCCTGTGACACCGTCGGGGATCATAGGCCCGATAAACTCATCTTC.

This clone has only a few counts. The chain joins TRDV3 to TRDJ1; 13 positions agree with TRDD3. Per germline, CDR1 TVYSNPD and CDR2 GDNSRS (reference sequence). This CDR3 has 17 amino acids. The J segment lost 4 bases and the V segment lost 4 bases, leaving 15 bases of the junction unmatched. Here the CDR3 reads CASTSSRTGGYGDKLIF. The CDR3 nucleotides are TGTGCCTCTACTTCCTCCCGTACTGGGGGATACGGCGATAAACTCATCTTT.

About this clone itself: A far more abundant clone sits one base away, making this likely a read error. This same CDR3 is encoded by further DNA sequences in the sample. The CDR3 nucleotides read TGTGCGTGTGACGCCATACTGGGGGGGCCCGGGGCCGATAAACTCATCTTT. Protein sequence: CACDAILGGPGADKLIF. The V gene is TRDV2, the J gene TRDJ1; 8 nucleotides match TRDD3. Germline V gives CDR1 GEAIGNYY, CDR2 EKD. The CDR3 runs to 17 residues.

This clone was seen only a few times. The chain links TRDV2 to TRDJ3; 7 nucleotides align to TRDD3. The CDR3 consists of 20 residues. The germline gives CDR1 GEAIGNYY, CDR2 EKD. The junction had 10 bases not matched to a gene; V was cut back by 0 bases and J by 0 bases. CDR3 residues: CACDTGENWGSSWDTRQMFF. CDR3 coding DNA: TGTGCCTGTGACACCGGGGAGAATTGGGGGAGCTCCTGGGACACCCGACAGATGTTTTTC.

Remarks on this clone: This sequence may be a read error, since a much larger clone differs from it by one base. The chain recombines TRDV2 with TRDJ1, with unresolved D. Trimming stripped 2 bases from V and 3 bases from J, with 9 bases between. Per germline, CDR1 GEAIGNYY and CDR2 EKD. The CDR3 is 13 residues long. The DNA of the CDR3 is TGTGCCTGTGACAGACTAAACGCCGATAAACTCATCTTT. It translates to CACDRLNADKLIF.

Turning to this clone: The identical CDR3 is also encoded by other nucleotide sequences in the sample. The CDR3 DNA sequence: TGTGCCTGTGACACCGTAGGGACCTGGGACACCCGACAGATGTTTTTC. Its translation is CACDTVGTWDTRQMFF. The rearrangement joins TRDV2 to TRDJ3; D call uncertain. V was trimmed by 0 bases and J by 2 bases, leaving 7 bases between them. This CDR3 is built from 16 residues. Germline lookup yields CDR1 GEAIGNYY and CDR2 EKD.

There are a few counts of this clone. V is TRDV2 and J is TRDJ3; 8 nucleotides match TRDD3. Germline V gene data show CDR1 as GEAIGNYY and CDR2 as EKD. This CDR3 contains 17 residues. J was trimmed by 0 bases and V by 7 bases; bases with no gene match: 7. The CDR3 protein is CACDWGGSSWDTRQMFF. CDR3 coding DNA: TGTGCCTGCGACTGGGGGGGAAGCTCCTGGGACACCCGACAGATGTTTTTC.

V usage is TRDV2 and J usage is TRDJ3; 9 bases are a match to TRDD3. The germline V gene has CDR1 GEAIGNYY and CDR2 EKD. J lost 0 bases, V lost 3 bases, and 8 bases had no gene match. This CDR3 contains 19 residues. Here the CDR3 reads CACDSTGGRSSWDTRQMFF. CDR3 DNA sequence: TGTGCCTGTGACTCTACTGGGGGAAGGAGCTCCTGGGACACCCGACAGATGTTTTTC.

This clone is medium-sized within its sample. V is TRDV2 and J is TRDJ1; 13 bases map to TRDD3. The CDR3 is 19 amino acids. V lost 0 bases and J lost 2; bases outside the gene matches: 11. CDR1 and CDR2 from the germline V gene are GEAIGNYY and EKD. The CDR3 here is CACDTVTTGGYAETDKLIF. The CDR3 region has the DNA TGTGCCTGTGACACCGTCACTACTGGGGGATACGCTGAAACCGATAAACTCATCTTT.

Within the sample, this clone is medium-sized. J is TRDJ3 and V is TRDV2, with 9 nucleotides matching TRDD3. This CDR3 has 19 residues. The junction had 7 bases not matched to a gene; V was cut back by 2 bases and J by 0 bases. From germline, CDR1 is GEAIGNYY and CDR2 EKD. The CDR3 sequence: CACDMTGGHPSWDTRQMFF. In nucleotides, the CDR3 is TGTGCCTGTGACATGACTGGGGGACACCCCTCCTGGGACACCCGACAGATGTTTTTC.

This clone has a handful of counts. The J gene is TRDJ1, the V gene TRDV2; TRDD3 aligns across 9 bases. CDR3 length: 17 residues. Trimming cost V 0 bases and J 0 bases; bases outside gene matches: 7. CDR1 and CDR2 from the germline V gene are GEAIGNYY and EKD. CDR3 sequence reads: CACDTVPTGGDTDKLIF. CDR3 in DNA: TGTGCCTGTGACACCGTACCGACTGGGGGAGACACCGATAAACTCATCTTT.

The V and J genes are TRDV1 and TRDJ1; 10 bases are a match to TRDD3. The V gene end was trimmed by 3 bases and the J gene end by 2 bases; junction bases not matched to a gene: 15. Germline lookup yields CDR1 TSWWSYY and CDR2 QGS. CDR3 length equals 19 residues. The CDR3 reads CALGDTSYNWGIRTDKLIF. The CDR3 coding sequence is TGTGCTCTTGGGGACACTTCCTATAACTGGGGGATTAGAACCGATAAACTCATCTTT.

V is TRDV2 and J is TRDJ1, with 10 positions matching TRDD3. J gave up 0 bases and V 0 bases, and 15 bases lay outside the gene matches. This CDR3 has 20 amino acids. In germline, CDR1 is GEAIGNYY, CDR2 EKD. CDR3 amino acids: CACDTVLRLGDGGDTDKLIF. The CDR3 nucleotides read TGTGCCTGTGACACCGTACTTAGACTGGGGGATGGAGGAGACACCGATAAACTCATCTTT.